The 12 T cell receptor beta chains below come from one sample, sequenced in a study of blood T cell repertoires in COVID-19. Clones were sequenced by immunoSEQ multiplex PCR, and TCRdb holds only the in-frame ones, with some missing. The table lists roughly 180,000 clones, 85% to 90% of them singletons. The sequenced material came from peripheral blood. The receptor set was obtained from a man aged 65 to 85 with active or convalescent COVID-19.

The gene calls are TRBV9 and TRBJ2-3, with 8 positions matching TRBD2. Trimming cost V 3 bases and J 1 base; bases outside gene matches: 13. The CDR3 extends over 18 amino acids. Looked up from germline, CDR1 is SGDLS and CDR2 is YYNGEE. The DNA of the CDR3 is TGTGCCAGCAGCGCGAGGGGGTTGACTAGCGTAGGCACAGATACGCAGTATTTT. Amino acids: CASSARGLTSVGTDTQYF.

The gene calls are TRBV6-5 and TRBJ2-1; the match to TRBD1 covers 7 bases. J was trimmed by 7 bases and V by 5 bases; bases with no gene match: 5. Looked up from germline, CDR1 is MNHEY and CDR2 is SVGAGI. This CDR3 contains 13 residues. The CDR3 sequence is CASSKTQGNEQFF. The CDR3 bases are TGTGCCAGCAGTAAAACACAGGGGAATGAGCAGTTCTTC.

This chain links TRBV19 with TRBJ1-5; D possibly corresponds to TRBD1 (6 bases). V lost 9 bases and J 0 bases, leaving 15 bases between the germline ends. The CDR3 covers 15 residues. From germline, CDR1 is LNHDA and CDR2 SQIVND (reference sequence). The CDR3 DNA sequence: TGTGCCAGCCTAAACCAGGGGTATAGCAATCAGCCCCAGCATTTT. Translated, it gives CASLNQGYSNQPQHF.

The rearrangement uses TRBV7-2 and TRBJ2-7; 7 positions agree with TRBD2. The CDR3 sequence is 13 residues long. Germline-derived CDR1 and CDR2 are SGHTA and FQGNSA. The V and J ends lost 5 bases and 2 bases, in that order; junction bases with no gene match: 3. For the CDR3, the DNA is TGTGCCAGCAGCCGGGCGGGGGCCTACGAGCAGTACTTC. This encodes CASSRAGAYEQYF.

The chain carries TRBV10-3 and TRBJ1-2; D is unresolved. V lost 6 bases and J 4 bases, leaving 15 bases between the germline ends. In germline, CDR1 is ENHRY, CDR2 SYGVKD. This CDR3 region has 14 residues. The CDR3 bases are TGTGCCATCAGGGCCACGGGAGATCCCTATGGCTACACCTTC. This sequence encodes CAIRATGDPYGYTF.

This chain connects TRBV6-2 or TRBV6-3 to TRBJ1-2; the match to TRBD1 covers 7 bases. This CDR3 has 14 residues. V lost 2 bases and J lost 4; bases outside the gene matches: 4. The germline gives CDR1 MNHEY, CDR2 SVGEGT. CDR3 in DNA: TGTGCCAGCAGTTACATAGACAGGGTCTATGGCTACACCTTC. Amino acids: CASSYIDRVYGYTF.

The genes are TRBV25-1 and TRBJ1-3; D uncertain. The CDR3 sequence is 12 residues long. Germline V gene lookup returns CDR1 MGHDK and CDR2 SYGVNS. V lost 5 bases and J 4 bases, leaving 6 bases between the germline ends. The CDR3 protein is CASSPSGNTIYF. The DNA of the CDR3 is TGTGCCAGCAGTCCCTCGGGAAACACCATATATTTT.

The chain carries TRBV28 and TRBJ1-1; a weak D match, TRBD1 (5 bases). Germline-derived CDR1 and CDR2 are MDHEN and SYDVKM. V lost 10 bases, J lost 2 bases, and 11 bases lay in between. The CDR3 loop spans 12 amino acids. The DNA for the CDR3 is TGTGCCACCCGCCAGGGTAACACTGAAGCTTTCTTT. Protein sequence: CATRQGNTEAFF.

This chain links TRBV9 with TRBJ2-2; D is ambiguous. V lost 5 bases, J lost 0 bases, and 11 bases lay in between. This CDR3 is 15 amino acids long. The V gene's germline CDR1 is SGDLS and CDR2 YYNGEE. The CDR3 sequence is CASSRQDPNTGELFF. For the CDR3, the DNA is TGTGCCAGCAGTCGGCAGGATCCGAACACCGGGGAGCTGTTTTTT.

The chain carries TRBV3-1 (or the pseudogene TRBV3-2) and TRBJ1-4; no clear D gene. V lost 1 base to trimming and J lost 4 bases, with 13 bases between them. The CDR3 runs to 16 residues. Per germline, CDR1 LGHDT and CDR2 YNNKEL (reference sequence). The CDR3 sequence is CASSQGTAGGNEKLFF. Written as DNA, the CDR3 is TGTGCCAGCAGCCAAGGGACCGCGGGAGGTAATGAAAAACTGTTTTTT.

V is TRBV2 and J is TRBJ2-7, with 7 positions matching TRBD1. Germline lookup yields CDR1 SNHLY and CDR2 FYNNEI. The CDR3 spans 12 residues. With 11 bases clipped from V and 4 bases from J, the junction kept 8 bases outside the gene matches. The CDR3 bases are TGTGCCGGAGGACAGGCGCAGTACGAGCAGTACTTC. Encoded protein: CAGGQAQYEQYF.

This clone was counted between two and nine times. Its ends do not fully match the called genes, so a read error is possible. The rearrangement joins TRBV6-5 to TRBJ1-3; tentative D call: TRBD1 (5 bases). CDR1 and CDR2 (germline): MNHEY, SVGAGI. The CDR3 sequence is 13 residues long. The CDR3 sequence is CASSLGGRGLADF. Here the CDR3 DNA reads TGTGCCAGCAGTTTGGGGGGAAGGGGCCTCGCAGATTTT.